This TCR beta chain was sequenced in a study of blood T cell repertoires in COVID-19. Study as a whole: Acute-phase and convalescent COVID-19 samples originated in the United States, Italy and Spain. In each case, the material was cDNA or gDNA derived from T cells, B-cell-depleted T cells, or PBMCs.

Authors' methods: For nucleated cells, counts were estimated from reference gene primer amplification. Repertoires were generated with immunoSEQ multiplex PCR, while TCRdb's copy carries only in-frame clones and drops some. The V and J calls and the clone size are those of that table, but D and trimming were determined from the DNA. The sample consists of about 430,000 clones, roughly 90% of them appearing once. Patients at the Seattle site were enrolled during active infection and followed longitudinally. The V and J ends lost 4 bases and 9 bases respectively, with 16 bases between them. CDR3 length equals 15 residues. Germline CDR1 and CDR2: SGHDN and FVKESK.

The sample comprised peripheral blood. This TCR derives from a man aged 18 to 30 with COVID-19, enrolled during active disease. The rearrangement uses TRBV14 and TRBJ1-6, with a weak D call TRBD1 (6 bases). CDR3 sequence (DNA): TGTGCCAGCAGCCGTGCCACAGGGTTAGTTTCACCCCTCCACTTT. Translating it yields CASSRATGLVSPLHF.